A selection of T cell receptor beta chains follows, all from one sample in a study of neoadjuvant anti-PD-1 for oral cavity cancer. Produced via immunoSEQ multiplex PCR; TCRdb's table is partial and in-frame only. The repertoire consists of about 68,000 clones, with 70% to 90% occurring once and the leading ten covering nearly 3.5%. The sequences come from PBMCs, collected after nivolumab (anti-PD-1) treatment. All receptors derive from a person between 35 and 79 years old with oral cavity squamous cell carcinoma. Each CDR3 is given with its conserved first and last residue. The order of the fields is CDR3 protein, V gene, J gene.

CDR3aa: CASSRAQDYGYTF
v_gene: TRBV16
j_gene: TRBJ1-2

CDR3aa: CASSSFTGADYGYTF
v_gene: TRBV5-4
j_gene: TRBJ1-2

CDR3aa: CASSIGSTSGANVLTF
v_gene: TRBV19
j_gene: TRBJ2-6

CDR3aa: CASILLTSGREVEGQYF
v_gene: TRBV25-1
j_gene: TRBJ2-7

CDR3aa: CASSLSGLGTYEQYF
v_gene: TRBV5-1
j_gene: TRBJ2-7

CDR3aa: CASSVQGNTEAFF
v_gene: TRBV9
j_gene: TRBJ1-1

CDR3aa: CASSYNRGHTYNEQFF
v_gene: TRBV6-5
j_gene: TRBJ2-1

CDR3aa: CASSSGEFSGANVLTF
v_gene: TRBV7-9
j_gene: TRBJ2-6

CDR3aa: CASSLSKYTF
v_gene: TRBV5-1
j_gene: TRBJ1-2

CDR3aa: CASSFLDRGDYTF
v_gene: TRBV27
j_gene: TRBJ1-2

CDR3aa: CASSLAPRTGELFF
v_gene: TRBV5-1
j_gene: TRBJ2-2

CDR3aa: CASSANGNTEAFF
v_gene: TRBV10-1
j_gene: TRBJ1-1

CDR3aa: CASSRIPDRLPADGYTF
v_gene: TRBV4-1
j_gene: TRBJ1-2

CDR3aa: CASSADRVNTEAFF
v_gene: TRBV9
j_gene: TRBJ1-1

CDR3aa: CASSPLSHTGPNEKLFF
v_gene: TRBV27
j_gene: TRBJ1-4

CDR3aa: CASSLIAGGQNGELFF
v_gene: TRBV7-2
j_gene: TRBJ2-2

CDR3aa: CASIGGGKNIQYF
v_gene: TRBV6-1
j_gene: TRBJ2-4

CDR3aa: CASTGQGSSETQYF
v_gene: TRBV2
j_gene: TRBJ2-5

CDR3aa: CASSLAGGAYNEQFF
v_gene: TRBV7-3
j_gene: TRBJ2-1

CDR3aa: CASSLRQLQETQYF
v_gene: TRBV7-9
j_gene: TRBJ2-5

CDR3aa: CASRRQGVPPNTEAFF
v_gene: TRBV4-2
j_gene: TRBJ1-1

CDR3aa: CASSPSGTASTDTQYF
v_gene: TRBV5-1
j_gene: TRBJ2-3

CDR3aa: CASSQAGGVINEQFF
v_gene: TRBV14
j_gene: TRBJ2-1

CDR3aa: CATSRPPGAGGVEQYF
v_gene: TRBV15
j_gene: TRBJ2-7

CDR3aa: CASSELAGVSTDTQYF
v_gene: TRBV2
j_gene: TRBJ2-3

CDR3aa: CASSLSGQGTEQFF
v_gene: TRBV6-1
j_gene: TRBJ2-1

CDR3aa: CASSPGLAGEVGTGELFF
v_gene: TRBV7-3
j_gene: TRBJ2-2

CDR3aa: CAIEGSADEQYF
v_gene: TRBV10-3
j_gene: TRBJ2-7

CDR3aa: CASSYSSANYGYTF
v_gene: TRBV6-5
j_gene: TRBJ1-2

CDR3aa: CASSLGQVFSEAFF
v_gene: TRBV5-1
j_gene: TRBJ1-1

CDR3aa: CASIGDRGGTEAFF
v_gene: TRBV5-4
j_gene: TRBJ1-1

CDR3aa: CASSERDRGETGELFF
v_gene: TRBV7-6
j_gene: TRBJ2-2

CDR3aa: CASSYYEQYF
v_gene: TRBV2
j_gene: TRBJ2-7

CDR3aa: CASLAGIYEQYF
v_gene: TRBV6-1
j_gene: TRBJ2-7

CDR3aa: CASNGLDEYNEQFF
v_gene: TRBV7-9
j_gene: TRBJ2-1

CDR3aa: CASSAQTSGSSDTQYF
v_gene: TRBV9
j_gene: TRBJ2-3

CDR3aa: CSANFRGKQFF
v_gene: TRBV20-1
j_gene: TRBJ2-1

CDR3aa: CASSKEYEQYF
v_gene: TRBV19
j_gene: TRBJ2-7

CDR3aa: CATSSGLAGTSYNEQFF
v_gene: TRBV15
j_gene: TRBJ2-1

CDR3aa: CSASRQETQYF
v_gene: TRBV20-1
j_gene: TRBJ2-5

CDR3aa: CASSLTGPAGELFF
v_gene: TRBV7-2
j_gene: TRBJ2-2

CDR3aa: CASSLVGQWNIQYF
v_gene: TRBV5-1
j_gene: TRBJ2-4

CDR3aa: CASSVGASGGVYEQYF
v_gene: TRBV9
j_gene: TRBJ2-7

CDR3aa: CASSEWTYEQYF
v_gene: TRBV6-1
j_gene: TRBJ2-7

CDR3aa: CASSLSSGGAEQYF
v_gene: TRBV7-8
j_gene: TRBJ2-7

CDR3aa: CAWSFIGEKLFF
v_gene: TRBV30
j_gene: TRBJ1-4